Below, 6 T cell receptor beta chains from the same sample are listed, as sequenced in a study of CD4 T cells in relation to SARS-CoV-2 and coronaviruses. Method: immunoSEQ multiplex PCR; TCRdb's copy keeps in-frame clones and lacks some. The data hold about 60,000 clones, with 90% to 95% observed a single time. Sequencing input: naive CD4+ T cells from PBMCs. Subset here: naive CD4+ T cells isolated by negative enrichment. These receptors were obtained from an adult with COVID-19.

The chain is built from TRBV7-2 and TRBJ1-5; D gene unclear. Deletions cut 5 bases from V and 11 bases from J, with 28 bases between. This CDR3 comprises 17 residues. Germline CDR1 SGHTA, CDR2 FQGNSA. CDR3 residues: CASSQRFSQAIGSAQHF. The CDR3 coding sequence is TGTGCCAGCAGCCAACGGTTCAGCCAGGCAATAGGGTCAGCCCAGCATTTT.

The chain has TRBV20-1 and TRBJ2-7; D call uncertain. Germline assignment: CDR1 DFQATT and CDR2 SNEGSKA (reference sequence). The CDR3 is made up of 11 amino acids. The V end was cut by 3 bases, the J end by 3 bases, with 6 bases between. CDR3 coding DNA: TGCAGTGCTAGGAAGGACTACGAGCAGTACTTC. This gives the protein CSARKDYEQYF.

This clone appeared a single time. The rearrangement uses TRBV11-2 and TRBJ2-1; tentatively, D is TRBD1 (5 bases). The CDR3 consists of 18 residues. The germline V gene has CDR1 SGHAT and CDR2 FQNNGV. The ends were cut back, 1 base at V and 9 bases at J, with 25 bases in the middle. CDR3 sequence reads: CASSLVSAGPGRRGEQFF. The CDR3 bases are TGTGCCAGCAGCTTAGTGTCGGCAGGGCCAGGACGAAGAGGTGAGCAGTTCTTC.

The CDR3: CASSQDTSTGVIQPQHF. The CDR3 region has the DNA TGCGCCAGCAGCCAAGATACATCGACAGGGGTAATACAGCCCCAGCATTTT. The rearrangement joins TRBV4-1 to TRBJ1-5; 8 positions agree with TRBD1. Per germline, CDR1 MGHRA and CDR2 YSYEKL. CDR3 length: 17 amino acids. Losses at the gene ends were 0 bases for V and 7 bases for J; bases not matched to a gene: 11.

The V call is TRBV19, the J call TRBJ2-7; 8 bases agree with TRBD2. The V segment lost 6 bases and the J segment 1 base; nucleotides outside the gene matches: 5. CDR1 and CDR2 (germline): LNHDA, SQIVND (reference sequence). This CDR3 region has 14 residues. The CDR3 DNA is TGTGCCAGTAGCGTTGGACTAGCTTCCTACGAGCAGTACTTC. Amino acids: CASSVGLASYEQYF.

V and J are TRBV5-1 and TRBJ2-3; D may be TRBD1 (6 bases). V lost 0 bases to trimming and J lost 2 bases, with 10 bases between them. The CDR3 loop spans 15 amino acids. CDR1 is SGHRS, CDR2 YFSETQ, per germline. CDR3 sequence (DNA): TGCGCCAGCAGCTTGGCAGGGGTTATCACAGATACGCAGTATTTT. Translating it yields CASSLAGVITDTQYF.